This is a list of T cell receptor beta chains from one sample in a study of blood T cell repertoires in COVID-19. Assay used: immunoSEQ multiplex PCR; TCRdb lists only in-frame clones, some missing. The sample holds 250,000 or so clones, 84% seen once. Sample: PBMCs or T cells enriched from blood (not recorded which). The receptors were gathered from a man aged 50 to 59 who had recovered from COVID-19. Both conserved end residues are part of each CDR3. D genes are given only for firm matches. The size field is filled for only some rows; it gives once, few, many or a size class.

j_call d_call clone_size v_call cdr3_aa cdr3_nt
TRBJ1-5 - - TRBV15 CATSRDRGTFDPQHF TGTGCCACCAGCAGAGATCGTGGGACTTTCGACCCCCAGCATTTT
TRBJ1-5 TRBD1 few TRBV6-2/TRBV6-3 CAIRPGQGLAQPQHF TGTGCCATCCGCCCGGGACAGGGGTTGGCTCAGCCCCAGCATTTT
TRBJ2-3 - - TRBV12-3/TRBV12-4 CASKPLTADTQYF TGTGCCAGCAAACCCCTGACAGCAGATACGCAGTATTTT
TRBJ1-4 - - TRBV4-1 CASKAAATNEKLFF TGCGCCAGTAAAGCGGCTGCAACTAATGAAAAACTGTTTTTT
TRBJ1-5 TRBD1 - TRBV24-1 CATSRQGCIDGDSNQPQHF TGTGCCACCAGTAGACAGGGGTGTATAGACGGGGATAGCAATCAGCCCCAGCATTTT
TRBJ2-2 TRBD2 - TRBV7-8 CASSLTSGSRYTGELFF TGTGCCAGCAGCTTGACTAGCGGGAGTCGGTACACCGGGGAGCTGTTTTTT
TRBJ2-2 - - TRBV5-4 CASSLVQGDTGELFF TGTGCCAGCAGCTTGGTGCAGGGTGACACCGGGGAGCTGTTTTTT
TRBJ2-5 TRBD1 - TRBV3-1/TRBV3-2 CASSQPPGQGVETQYF TGTGCCAGCAGCCAACCGCCGGGGCAGGGGGTGGAGACCCAGTACTTC
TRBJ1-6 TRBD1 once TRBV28 CASSIGGQGVSPLHF TGTGCCAGCTCGATAGGGGGGCAGGGGGTTTCACCCCTCCACTTT
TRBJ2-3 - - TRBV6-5 CASQTGSGVDTQYF TGTGCCAGCCAAACAGGGTCAGGTGTTGATACGCAGTATTTT
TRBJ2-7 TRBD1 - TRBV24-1 CATSDPGQGNYEQYF TGTGCCACCAGTGACCCGGGACAGGGAAACTACGAGCAGTACTTC
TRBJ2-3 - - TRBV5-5 CASSLGVSRTSTDTQYF TGTGCCAGCAGCTTGGGTGTTTCTAGGACTAGCACAGATACGCAGTATTTT
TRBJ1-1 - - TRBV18 CASSSRGKRITINTEAFF TGTGCCAGCTCCTCCCGGGGAAAGAGGATTACTATTAACACTGAAGCTTTCTTT
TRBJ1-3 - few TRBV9 CASSFEPEGLSGNTIYF TGTGCCAGCAGCTTCGAACCCGAGGGCCTCTCTGGAAACACCATATATTTT
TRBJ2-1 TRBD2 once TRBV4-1 CASSQVAGAGNEQFF TGCGCCAGCAGCCAAGTAGCGGGAGCGGGTAATGAGCAGTTCTTC
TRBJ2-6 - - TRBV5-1 CASSRGDTDSGANVLTF TGCGCCAGCAGCCGGGGTGACACCGACTCTGGGGCCAACGTCCTGACTTTC
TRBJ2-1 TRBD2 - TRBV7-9 CASSYKTLAGGSYNEQFF TGTGCCAGCAGTTACAAAACACTAGCGGGGGGCTCCTACAATGAGCAGTTCTTC
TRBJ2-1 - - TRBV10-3 CAISESMGRGGAPYNEQFF TGTGCCATCAGTGAGTCGATGGGGCGGGGCGGGGCCCCCTACAATGAGCAGTTCTTC
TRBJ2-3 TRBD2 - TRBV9 CASSVDLAGGTNTQYF TGTGCCAGCAGCGTAGACCTAGCGGGAGGGACGAATACGCAGTATTTT
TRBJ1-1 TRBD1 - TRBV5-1 CASGQTGGTIVGTEAFF TGCGCCAGCGGACAGACAGGGGGAACGATCGTTGGCACTGAAGCTTTCTTT
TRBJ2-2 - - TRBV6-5 CASSLIPSGAGELFF TGTGCCAGCAGTTTAATCCCCTCCGGGGCCGGGGAGCTGTTTTTT
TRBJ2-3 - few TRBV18 CASSYFTDTQYF TGTGCCAGCTCATATTTCACAGATACGCAGTATTTT
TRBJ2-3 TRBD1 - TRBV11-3 CASKDRVSDTQYF TGTGCCAGCAAGGACAGGGTTTCAGATACGCAGTATTTT
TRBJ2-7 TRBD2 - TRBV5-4 CASSLAGAGSYEQYF TGTGCCAGCAGTTTAGCGGGGGCCGGGTCCTACGAGCAGTACTTC
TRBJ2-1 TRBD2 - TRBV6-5 CASSYGGLAGRQEQFF TGTGCCAGCAGTTACGGGGGACTAGCGGGACGCCAGGAGCAGTTCTTC
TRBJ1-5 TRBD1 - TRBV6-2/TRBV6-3 CASSFTLDRESQPQHF TGTGCCAGCAGTTTCACCTTGGACAGGGAGAGTCAGCCCCAGCATTTT
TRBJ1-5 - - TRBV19 CASSTGGQPQHF TGTGCCAGTAGTACGGGAGGGCAGCCCCAGCATTTT
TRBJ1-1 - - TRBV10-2 CASIRGRSNTEAFF TGCGCCAGCATCCGAGGGAGGAGTAACACTGAAGCTTTCTTT
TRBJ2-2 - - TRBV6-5 CASGTTVAGELFF TGTGCCAGCGGTACTACCGTAGCCGGGGAGCTGTTTTTT
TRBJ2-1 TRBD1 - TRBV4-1 CASSPDRVNEQFF TGCGCCAGCAGCCCGGACAGGGTCAATGAGCAGTTCTTC
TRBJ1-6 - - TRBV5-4 CASSLDRTNSPLHF TGTGCCAGCAGCTTGGACAGAACTAATTCACCCCTCCACTTT
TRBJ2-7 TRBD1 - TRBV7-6 CASSLGYGQGNYEQYF TGTGCCAGCAGCTTAGGATATGGACAGGGGAACTACGAGCAGTACTTC
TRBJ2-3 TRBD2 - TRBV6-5 CASSYLLAGADTQYF TGTGCCAGCAGTTACCTTTTAGCGGGAGCAGATACGCAGTATTTT
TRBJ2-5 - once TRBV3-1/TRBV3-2 CASSQRGRETQYF TGTGCCAGCAGCCAAAGAGGAAGGGAGACCCAGTACTTC
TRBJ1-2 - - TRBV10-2 CASMTDSYGYTF TGCGCCAGCATGACTGACAGTTACGGCTACACCTTC
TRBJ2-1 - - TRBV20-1 CSPKQGNEQFF TGCAGTCCGAAGCAGGGGAATGAGCAGTTCTTC
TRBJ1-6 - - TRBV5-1 CASSRSTGTLHSPLHF TGCGCCAGCAGCAGATCGACCGGGACACTCCACTCACCCCTCCACTTT
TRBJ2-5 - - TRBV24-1 CATSEPTGNTGETQYF TGTGCCACCAGTGAGCCCACGGGGAATACGGGGGAGACCCAGTACTTC
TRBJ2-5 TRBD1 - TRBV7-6 CASSLAGQGALETQYF TGTGCCAGCAGCTTAGCGGGGCAGGGGGCTTTGGAGACCCAGTACTTC
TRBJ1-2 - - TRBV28 CASSLRQNYGYTF TGTGCCAGCAGTTTAAGACAGAACTATGGCTACACCTTC
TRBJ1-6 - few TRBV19 CASSGGNSYNSPLHF TGTGCCAGTAGCGGAGGGAACTCCTATAATTCACCCCTCCACTTT
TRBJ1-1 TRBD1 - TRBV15 CATSRGQGAEAFF TGTGCCACCAGCAGGGGACAGGGGGCTGAAGCTTTCTTT
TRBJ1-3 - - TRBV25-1 CASSEYWDTGNTIYF TGTGCCAGCAGTGAATATTGGGACACTGGAAACACCATATATTTT
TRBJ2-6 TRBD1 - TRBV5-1 CASSEQGAGANVLTF TGCGCCAGCAGCGAACAGGGGGCTGGGGCCAACGTCCTGACTTTC
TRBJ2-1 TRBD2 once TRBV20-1 CSAIDRSGVSNEQFF TGCAGTGCTATTGACCGTAGCGGGGTGAGCAATGAGCAGTTCTTC
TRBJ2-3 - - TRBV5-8 CASSRAPSADTQYF TGTGCCAGCAGCCGTGCGCCGTCCGCAGATACGCAGTATTTT
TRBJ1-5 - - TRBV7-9 CASSLGASNQPQHF TGTGCCAGCAGCTTAGGGGCTAGCAATCAGCCCCAGCATTTT
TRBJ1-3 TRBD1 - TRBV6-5 CASRDRGRGNTIYF TGTGCCAGCAGGGACAGGGGGCGCGGAAACACCATATATTTT
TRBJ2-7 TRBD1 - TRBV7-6 CASSPTTGTGGHEQYF TGTGCCAGCAGCCCCACCACCGGGACAGGGGGCCACGAGCAGTACTTC
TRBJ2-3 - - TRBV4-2 CASSQERLVTDTQYF TGTGCCAGCAGCCAAGAACGTCTAGTCACAGATACGCAGTATTTT
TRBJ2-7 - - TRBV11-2 CASSSLLAKPEQQYF TGTGCCAGCAGCTCCCTCTTAGCGAAACCCGAGCAGCAGTACTTC
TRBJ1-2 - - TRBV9 CASSVAPGASYGYTF TGTGCCAGCAGCGTAGCTCCAGGGGCCTCCTATGGCTACACCTTC
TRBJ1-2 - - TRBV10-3 CAISEPPSGMHGYTF TGTGCCATCAGTGAGCCCCCTTCGGGGATGCATGGCTACACCTTC
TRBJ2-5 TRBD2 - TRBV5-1 CASSLAGTSRGGETQYF TGCGCCAGCAGCTTGGCTGGGACTAGCCGGGGAGGTGAGACCCAGTACTTC